These 29 T cell receptor beta chains share one sample of origin, sequenced in a study of blood T cell repertoires in COVID-19. Produced via immunoSEQ multiplex PCR; TCRdb's table is partial and in-frame only. The sample lists about 160,000 clones; about nine tenths were seen once. Sequencing was done on a sample of peripheral blood. Receptor source: a man between 60 and 75 years old with active or convalescent COVID-19.

CDR3 bases: TGTGCCAGCAGTTTGCGGGACAGGGATCAGCCCCAGCATTTT. Its protein product is CASSLRDRDQPQHF. V gene TRBV27 combines with J gene TRBJ1-5, with TRBD1 matching 9 bases. Germline V lookup: CDR1 MNHEY, CDR2 SMNVEV (reference sequence). V lost 3 bases to trimming and J lost 5 bases; unmatched junction nucleotides: 2. This CDR3 region has 14 residues.

CDR3 residues: CASSPYFNYGYTF. The DNA of the CDR3 is TGTGCCAGCTCCCCGTATTTCAACTATGGCTACACCTTC. The chain uses TRBV27 and TRBJ1-2, with no clear D. Germline assignment: CDR1 MNHEY and CDR2 SMNVEV (reference sequence). This CDR3 contains 13 residues. V dropped 8 bases and J dropped 2 bases, with 12 bases sitting between them.

The rearrangement uses TRBV5-1 and TRBJ2-3; 8 nucleotides align to TRBD1. This CDR3 spans 16 amino acids. Unmatched junction bases numbered 13, after V lost 4 bases and J lost 6 bases. Per germline, CDR1 SGHRS and CDR2 YFSETQ. This CDR3 is CASSLIMGTGGDTQYF. The CDR3 region has the DNA TGCGCCAGCAGCCTGATTATGGGAACAGGGGGTGATACGCAGTATTTT.

This sequence joins TRBV4-2 and TRBJ2-3; TRBD2 agrees at 7 bases. The germline CDR1 and CDR2 sequences are LGHNA and YNFKEQ. The CDR3 consists of 16 residues. Germline trimming cut 1 base from V and 3 bases from J; bases unmatched to any gene: 7. In DNA form, the CDR3 reads TGTGCCAGCAGCCAAGGGTCTAGCGGTACAACAGATACGCAGTATTTT. This encodes CASSQGSSGTTDTQYF.

The J gene is TRBJ2-1, the V gene TRBV12-5; 8 bases map to TRBD1. Germline CDR1 reads LGHNT; CDR2 reads FRNRAP. This CDR3 has 14 residues. V shed 6 bases, J shed 6 bases, and the junction held 7 bases outside the gene matches. This chain's CDR3 is CASGQDRAVNEQFF. The CDR3 nucleotides read TGTGCTAGTGGACAGGACAGGGCCGTCAATGAGCAGTTCTTC. The whole variable domain, filled in from reference TRBV12-5 and TRBJ2-1, reads DARVTQTPRHKVTEMGQEVTMRCQPILGHNTVFWYRQTMMQGLELLAYFRNRAPLDDSGMPKDRFSAEMPDATLATLKIQPSEPRDSAVYFCASGQDRAVNEQFFGPGTRLTVL.

This clone was seen just once. V is TRBV5-4 and J is TRBJ1-6; TRBD1 is a possible D gene (5 bases). Looked up from germline, CDR1 is SGHNT and CDR2 is YYREEE (reference sequence). V lost 2 bases and J lost 2, with 17 bases in between. The CDR3 is 18 residues long. The CDR3 sequence: CASSLRAGRIPYNSPLHF. In DNA, the CDR3 is TGTGCCAGCAGCTTACGGGCAGGGCGAATCCCCTATAATTCACCCCTCCACTTT.

The chain has TRBV2 and TRBJ1-2, with D unresolved. The V gene lost 6 bases and the J gene lost 3 bases, with 11 bases spanning the gap. The germline V gene encodes CDR1 SNHLY and CDR2 FYNNEI. CDR3 length equals 13 residues. CDR3 sequence reads: CASRKDGDYGYTF. In nucleotides, the CDR3 is TGTGCCAGCAGAAAAGACGGAGACTATGGCTACACCTTC. The complete variable domain, with remaining parts taken from reference TRBV2 and TRBJ1-2, reads EPEVTQTPSHQVTQMGQEVILRCVPISNHLYFYWYRQILGQKVEFLVSFYNNEISEKSEIFDDQFSVERPDGSNFTLKIRSTKLEDSAMYFCASRKDGDYGYTFGSGTRLTVV.

The chain couples TRBV6-5 to TRBJ1-2; 8 bases map to TRBD1. The trim removed 7 bases at V and 1 base at J, leaving 5 bases unmatched. The CDR3 is 14 amino acids. The germline CDR1 and CDR2 sequences are MNHEY and SVGAGI. CDR3 amino acids: CASNTGGHNYGYTF. In DNA, the CDR3 is TGTGCCAGCAATACAGGGGGACATAACTATGGCTACACCTTC.

Only a few counts were recorded for this clone. The J gene is TRBJ2-1, the V gene TRBV7-7, with 16 bases identical to TRBD2. CDR1 and CDR2 (germline): SSHAT, FNYEAQ (reference sequence). The CDR3 covers 15 residues. V trimming: 4 bases; J trimming: 9 bases; junction bases outside the gene matches: 3. This CDR3 is CASSSGTSGRAEQFF. The CDR3 DNA follows: TGTGCCAGCAGCTCCGGGACTAGCGGGAGGGCTGAGCAGTTCTTC.

This clone turned up a few times. V gene TRBV7-2 combines with J gene TRBJ1-2; D call uncertain. CDR3 size: 11 residues. Trimming stripped 5 bases from V and 4 bases from J, with 5 bases between. CDR1 SGHTA and CDR2 FQGNSA come from the germline V gene. This CDR3 reads CASSLSYGYTF. The CDR3 DNA sequence: TGTGCCAGCAGCCTGAGCTATGGCTACACCTTC.

The chain uses TRBV21-1 and TRBJ1-3; no check of the table's D call, TRBD1, against the DNA was made. TRBV21-1 is given as a pseudogene. The CDR3 loop spans 17 amino acids. This CDR3 is CASSIVDRRDSGNTIYF. In DNA form, the CDR3 reads TGTGCCAGCAGCATAGTGGACAGGAGAGACTCTGGAAACACCATATATTTT.

This chain links TRBV19 with TRBJ2-7; D is possibly TRBD1 (5 bases). Germline V gene lookup returns CDR1 LNHDA and CDR2 SQIVND (reference sequence). The CDR3 is 14 amino acids. V lost 3 bases and J lost 3, with 12 bases in between. The chain's CDR3 is CASSISGAIYEQYF. As DNA, the CDR3 is TGTGCCAGTAGTATCAGTGGGGCTATCTACGAGCAGTACTTC.

The chain is built from TRBV7-2 and TRBJ1-2; TRBD1 agrees at 7 bases. Germline V gene lookup returns CDR1 SGHTA and CDR2 FQGNSA. The J segment lost 7 bases and the V segment lost 5 bases, leaving 16 bases of the junction unmatched. CDR3 length equals 16 residues. The chain's CDR3 is CASSQDRVLRSGGYTF. The CDR3 DNA reads as TGTGCCAGCAGCCAAGACAGGGTCCTACGCTCAGGTGGCTACACCTTC.

The chain joins TRBV10-3 to TRBJ2-1; TRBD2 agrees at 9 bases. Germline V gene sequence: CDR1 ENHRY, CDR2 SYGVKD. The CDR3 runs to 14 residues. J gave up 4 bases and V 11 bases, and 9 bases lay outside the gene matches. The CDR3 protein is CAGSGTSSYNEQFF. DNA for the CDR3: TGTGCCGGGTCCGGGACTAGCTCTTACAATGAGCAGTTCTTC.

The chain links TRBV11-3 to TRBJ2-1; D perhaps matches TRBD2 (6 bases). V was pared by 4 bases and J by 3 bases, with 19 bases between. Germline CDR1 is SGHNT and CDR2 is YENEEA. The CDR3 length is 17 residues. CDR3 sequence reads: CASSSLPGDLGYNEQFF. In DNA form, the CDR3 reads TGTGCCAGCAGCTCACTCCCCGGGGACTTAGGCTACAATGAGCAGTTCTTC. Full variable domain (rest looked up from reference TRBV11-3 and TRBJ2-1): EAGVVQSPRYKIIEKKQPVAFWCNPISGHNTLYWYLQNLGQGPELLIRYENEEAVDDSQLPKDRFSAERLKGVDSTLKIQPAELGDSAVYLCASSSLPGDLGYNEQFFGPGTRLTVL.

The gene calls are TRBV10-1 and TRBJ2-3; TRBD2 matches at 7 bases. Germline loops: CDR1 WNHNN, CDR2 SYGVQD (reference sequence). V shed 6 bases, J shed 1 base, and the junction held 4 bases outside the gene matches. CDR3 size: 14 residues. The CDR3 spells CASSSSGRTDTQYF. In DNA form, the CDR3 reads TGCGCCAGCAGCTCTAGCGGACGCACAGATACGCAGTATTTT.

The CDR3: CASLPGQGDTGELFF. The CDR3, as DNA: TGCGCCAGTCTACCGGGACAGGGCGACACCGGGGAGCTGTTTTTT. V and J are TRBV5-1 and TRBJ2-2; 9 positions agree with TRBD1. The V gene end was trimmed by 8 bases and the J gene end by 3 bases; junction bases not matched to a gene: 8. The germline V gene has CDR1 SGHRS and CDR2 YFSETQ. The CDR3 is made up of 15 amino acids.

CDR3 sequence: CASSLGQEAFF. The CDR3 region has the DNA TGCGCCAGCAGCTTGGGGCAGGAAGCTTTCTTT. The chain employs TRBV5-1 and TRBJ1-1; D is unresolved. The CDR3 consists of 11 residues. The germline V gene encodes CDR1 SGHRS and CDR2 YFSETQ. V lost 0 bases, J lost 8 bases, and 5 bases lay in between.

V gene TRBV1 combines with J gene TRBJ2-5; the D call in the table, TRBD2, was not verified against the DNA. TRBV1 is labeled a pseudogene. The CDR3 runs to 16 residues. This CDR3 is CTSSQDERETQETQYF. CDR3 in DNA: TGCACCAGCAGCCAGGATGAGCGGGAAACACAAGAGACCCAGTACTTC.

The rearrangement links TRBV11-2 to TRBJ2-3; D is uncertain. The CDR3 consists of 14 residues. With 0 bases removed from V and 1 base from J, the gap between germline ends came to 5 bases. Germline-derived CDR1 and CDR2 are SGHAT and FQNNGV. The CDR3 protein is CASSLDHGTDTQYF. The CDR3 DNA sequence: TGTGCCAGCAGCTTAGATCATGGCACAGATACGCAGTATTTT.

The chain recombines TRBV1 with TRBJ1-1; TRBD1 was called by the table and not checked on the DNA. TRBV1 is labeled a pseudogene. The CDR3 is made up of 18 amino acids. The CDR3 spells CTSTIHKTGECENTEAFF. CDR3 sequence (DNA): TGCACCAGTACTATACACAAGACAGGTGAGTGTGAGAACACTGAAGCTTTCTTT.

The CDR3, as DNA: TGTGCCAGCAGTGACAACAGGGTGTGGGCTTTCTTT. Translated: CASSDNRVWAFF. The V and J genes are TRBV2 and TRBJ1-1; a weak D match, TRBD1 (6 bases). Germline V CDR1 and CDR2: SNHLY, FYNNEI. The CDR3 is made up of 12 amino acids. The V and J ends lost 3 bases and 11 bases respectively, with 13 bases between them.

The genes are TRBV7-9 and TRBJ2-2; a weak D match, TRBD1 (5 bases). In germline, CDR1 is SEHNR, CDR2 FQNEAQ (reference sequence). The V end was cut by 2 bases, the J end by 6 bases, with 16 bases between. The CDR3 has 16 amino acids. CDR3 residues: CASSLQGTIYAGELFF. The CDR3 region has the DNA TGTGCCAGCAGCTTACAGGGTACGATTTATGCCGGGGAGCTGTTTTTT.

The V gene is TRBV6-5, the J gene TRBJ1-2, with 7 bases that match TRBD1. The CDR3 sequence is 14 residues long. V shed 2 bases, J shed 4 bases, and the junction held 4 bases outside the gene matches. The germline CDR1 and CDR2 sequences are MNHEY and SVGAGI. The CDR3 spells CASSYVGGTYGYTF. The CDR3 DNA sequence: TGTGCCAGCAGTTACGTAGGGGGCACCTATGGCTACACCTTC.

DNA for the CDR3: TGCAGTGCTAGTTCGGCTAGCGGGAGGGCTTACTCGACCTACAATGAGCAGTTCTTC. Its protein is CSASSASGRAYSTYNEQFF. V usage is TRBV20-1 and J usage is TRBJ2-1; 12 nucleotides agree with TRBD2. The CDR3 covers 19 residues. With V trimmed by 3 bases and J by 2 bases, 14 bases remained unmatched. From germline, CDR1 is DFQATT and CDR2 SNEGSKA (reference sequence).

The V gene is TRBV10-3, the J gene TRBJ2-1, with 13 bases matching TRBD2. The V and J ends lost 0 bases and 3 bases, in that order; junction bases with no gene match: 5. Per germline, CDR1 ENHRY and CDR2 SYGVKD. CDR3 size: 18 residues. The CDR3 nucleotides read TGTGCCATCAGTGAGTCGACGACTAGCGGGGGGATCTACAATGAGCAGTTCTTC. Its translation is CAISESTTSGGIYNEQFF.

The chain uses TRBV7-2 and TRBJ2-7, with D uncertain. The CDR3 is 17 amino acids. CDR1 is SGHTA, CDR2 FQGNSA, per germline. Trimming took 3 bases from V and 2 from J, leaving 20 bases between them. Here the CDR3 reads CASSFLPPRIIPYEQYF. For the CDR3, the DNA is TGTGCCAGCAGCTTCCTCCCCCCCAGGATAATTCCCTACGAGCAGTACTTC. Full variable domain (rest looked up from reference TRBV7-2 and TRBJ2-7): GAGVSQSPSNKVTEKGKDVELRCDPISGHTALYWYRQSLGQGLEFLIYFQGNSAPDKSGLPSDRFSAERTGGSVSTLTIQRTQQEDSAVYLCASSFLPPRIIPYEQYFGPGTRLTVT.

CDR3 region: CASSLGRTVNTEAFF. The CDR3 bases are TGTGCCAGCAGCTTAGGTAGGACAGTAAACACTGAAGCTTTCTTT. The chain carries TRBV7-9 and TRBJ1-1; a weak D match, TRBD1 (6 bases). The CDR3 extends over 15 amino acids. V was pared by 1 base and J by 2 bases, with 11 bases between. The germline V gene encodes CDR1 SEHNR and CDR2 FQNEAQ (reference sequence).

This clone was observed a single time. J is TRBJ2-5 and V is TRBV5-6; 7 nucleotides align to TRBD2. Trimming took 2 bases from V and 4 from J; bases not matched to a gene: 2. From germline, CDR1 is SGHDT and CDR2 YYEEEE. There are 13 residues in the CDR3. The CDR3 region has the DNA TGTGCCAGCAGCTTCGAGCGGGGAGAGACCCAGTACTTC. Protein product: CASSFERGETQYF. The whole variable domain, remainder taken from reference TRBV5-6 and TRBJ2-5, is DAGVTQSPTHLIKTRGQQVTLRCSPKSGHDTVSWYQQALGQGPQFIFQYYEEEERQRGNFPDRFSGHQFPNYSSELNVNALLLGDSALYLCASSFERGETQYFGPGTRLLVL.